This T cell receptor (beta chain) was retrieved from a study of blood T cell repertoires in COVID-19. Study-wide background: COVID-19 samples, acute and convalescent, were from the United States, Italy and Spain.

Germline loops: CDR1 MNHGY, CDR2 SVAAGI. Trimming cost V 5 bases and J 0 bases; bases outside gene matches: 23. The CDR3 extends over 23 amino acids. Original methodology: How many nucleated cells were present was estimated from reference gene primer amplification. Measured with immunoSEQ multiplex PCR; TCRdb has only the in-frame clones, and not every one. The D gene and trimming were derived from the DNA, and the V and J assignments and clone size from that table. The sample yields some 220,000 clones, around three quarters seen once. This TCR was recovered from a woman in her sixties or seventies with acute or convalescent COVID-19. V is TRBV6-9 and J is TRBJ1-3; 12 bases agree with TRBD1. Sequencing was carried out using peripheral blood. CDR3 coding DNA: TGTGCCAGCAGTGCCGGGACAGGGGGCCCCGGCGTGCCATCTTTAGGCTCTGGAAACACCATATATTTT. Protein product: CASSAGTGGPGVPSLGSGNTIYF.